One and the same sample provided the 20 T cell receptor beta chains below, sequenced in a study of cytotoxic CD8 clonotypes in ibrutinib-treated CLL. The method was immunoSEQ multiplex PCR; TCRdb's version includes in-frame clones alone and lacks a portion of them. The table shows 60,000 to 65,000 clones, with approximately 57% occurring only once. The specimen comprised PBMCs, sampled after 12 months of ibrutinib treatment. Source of these receptors: a human donor with chronic lymphocytic leukemia.

This clone was detected once. This sequence joins TRBV2 and TRBJ2-3; no firm D call. V lost 8 bases, J lost 2 bases, and 11 bases lay in between. The CDR3 sequence is 13 residues long. Germline V lookup: CDR1 SNHLY, CDR2 FYNNEI. For the CDR3, the DNA is TGTGCCAGCGGATACCGTTCCACAGATACGCAGTATTTT. Its protein is CASGYRSTDTQYF.

This rearrangement joins TRBV10-2 to TRBJ2-2, with 8 positions matching TRBD2. V gave up 4 bases and J gave up 7 bases; unmatched junction bases: 2. CDR1 is WSHSY, CDR2 SAAADI, per germline. There are 13 residues in the CDR3. The CDR3 is CASSAREGGELFF. The CDR3, as DNA: TGCGCCAGCAGTGCCCGGGAGGGCGGGGAGCTGTTTTTT.

The chain has TRBV28 and TRBJ1-1; D is undetermined. Trimming pared 6 bases from V and 2 bases from J, leaving 10 bases between. Germline CDR1 is MDHEN and CDR2 is SYDVKM. This CDR3 comprises 13 residues. The CDR3 spells CASSMLGNTEAFF. The CDR3 DNA is TGTGCCAGCAGCATGCTTGGCAACACTGAAGCTTTCTTT.

The gene calls are TRBV19 and TRBJ2-5; unclear D gene. Germline V gives CDR1 LNHDA, CDR2 SQIVND (reference sequence). Trimming pared 5 bases from V and 4 bases from J, leaving 11 bases between. The CDR3 contains 13 residues. CDR3 coding DNA: TGTGCCAGTAGTTCCCAGTTGGTAGAGACCCAGTACTTC. Amino acid sequence: CASSSQLVETQYF. Combining the CDR3 with reference TRBV19 and TRBJ2-5 gives the whole variable domain DGGITQSPKYLFRKEGQNVTLSCEQNLNHDAMYWYRQDPGQGLRLIYYSQIVNDFQKGDIAEGYSVSREKKESFPLTVTSAQKNPTAFYLCASSSQLVETQYFGPGTRLLVL.

The rearrangement joins TRBV5-4 to TRBJ2-2, with TRBD1 matching 8 bases. The CDR3 has 18 residues. Germline CDR1 reads SGHNT; CDR2 reads YYREEE (reference sequence). V lost 4 bases to trimming and J lost 7 bases; unmatched junction nucleotides: 18. The CDR3 region is CASSNAARSQGAYGELFF. The CDR3 coding sequence is TGTGCCAGCAGCAACGCTGCCCGCAGTCAGGGGGCTTACGGGGAGCTGTTTTTT.

This clone appeared a few times. V usage is TRBV14 and J usage is TRBJ1-1; perhaps TRBD1 as D (6 bases). Germline V CDR1 and CDR2: SGHDN, FVKESK. The length of the CDR3 is 14 residues. V dropped 3 bases and J dropped 7 bases, with 15 bases sitting between them. CDR3 protein: CASSQTGLDGEAFF. For the CDR3, the DNA is TGTGCCAGCAGCCAGACAGGCCTGGATGGTGAAGCTTTCTTT. Filled out from reference TRBV14 and TRBJ1-1, the complete variable domain reads EAGVTQFPSHSVIEKGQTVTLRCDPISGHDNLYWYRRVMGKEIKFLLHFVKESKQDESGMPNNRFLAERTGGTYSTLKVQPAELEDSGVYFCASSQTGLDGEAFFGQGTRLTVV.

The chain is built from TRBV7-2 and TRBJ2-7, with D maybe TRBD2 (5 bases). V shed 5 bases and J shed 2 bases, with 13 bases lying between them. This CDR3 comprises 14 residues. CDR1 and CDR2 (germline): SGHTA, FQGNSA. The CDR3 here is CASSHGLATYEQYF. In DNA form, the CDR3 reads TGTGCCAGCAGCCACGGACTGGCTACCTACGAGCAGTACTTC.

This clone was recorded once. The chain employs TRBV30 and TRBJ2-1, with D possibly matching TRBD1 (5 bases). The V gene's germline CDR1 is GTSNPN and CDR2 SVGIG (reference sequence). The CDR3 has 14 amino acids. Trimming removed 2 bases from V and 4 bases from J, with 12 bases in between. The CDR3 bases are TGTGCCTGGAGTAATGAAAGGGGTTACAATGAGCAGTTCTTC. Its translation is CAWSNERGYNEQFF.

This clone was picked up many times. The sample carries other DNA sequences with the same CDR3. The chain uses TRBV5-4 and TRBJ1-4, with D hard to call. The CDR3 runs 14 residues. Germline V gene data show CDR1 as SGHNT and CDR2 as YYREEE (reference sequence). The ends were cut back, 3 bases at V and 0 bases at J, with 6 bases in the middle. CDR3 in amino acids: CASSSGATNEKLFF. Written as DNA, the CDR3 is TGTGCCAGCAGCTCCGGTGCAACTAATGAAAAACTGTTTTTT.

V gene TRBV27 combines with J gene TRBJ2-1; 8 bases line up with TRBD1. The germline V gene has CDR1 MNHEY and CDR2 SMNVEV (reference sequence). The CDR3 contains 15 residues. V shed 3 bases and J 10 bases; nucleotides not matched to a gene: 11. This CDR3 reads CASSFFRQGQREQFF. CDR3 coding DNA: TGTGCCAGCAGTTTCTTTCGACAGGGGCAAAGGGAGCAGTTCTTC.

This chain links TRBV29-1 with TRBJ2-7; 8 bases are shared with TRBD2. From germline, CDR1 is SQVTM and CDR2 ANQGSEA. The CDR3 length is 15 residues. The V gene end was trimmed by 7 bases and the J gene end by 0 bases; junction bases not matched to a gene: 11. DNA for the CDR3: TGCAGCGCCCGAGAACTAGCGGAGAGCTCCTACGAGCAGTACTTC. Translation gives CSARELAESSYEQYF.

In this sample, this clone turned up many times. The CDR3 protein is CAWSVLGPSSGNTIYF. The CDR3 region has the DNA TGTGCCTGGAGTGTACTTGGACCGAGCTCTGGAAACACCATATATTTT. The rearrangement links TRBV30 to TRBJ1-3; no clear D gene. The CDR3 runs 16 residues. Germline values: CDR1 GTSNPN, CDR2 SVGIG (reference sequence). V dropped 0 bases and J dropped 0 bases, with 12 bases sitting between them.

This chain joins TRBV29-1 and TRBJ1-1, with TRBD1 as a possible D gene (6 bases). The CDR3 has 12 amino acids. Between the trimmed V and J ends, which lost 6 bases and 1 base, there was a span of 9 bases. Germline-derived CDR1 and CDR2 are SQVTM and ANQGSEA. CDR3 loop: CSVGAANTEAFF. CDR3 nucleotides: TGCAGCGTGGGGGCGGCGAACACTGAAGCTTTCTTT.

This clone was seen more than once but under ten times. This chain links TRBV30 with TRBJ1-2; possibly TRBD1 for D (5 bases). The ends were cut back, 5 bases at V and 8 bases at J, with 18 bases in the middle. CDR3 length: 13 residues. CDR1 and CDR2 from the germline V gene are GTSNPN and SVGIG (reference sequence). The CDR3 bases are TGTGCCTGGGGCTACTGGGGGACGGAGGGCTACACCTTC. Amino acids: CAWGYWGTEGYTF.

The chain has TRBV21-1 and TRBJ2-7; the D segment call TRBD1 is taken from the table without a DNA check. TRBV21-1 is flagged as a pseudogene. The CDR3 is 15 residues long. Here the CDR3 reads CASSKTGEETYEQYF. CDR3 sequence (DNA): TGTGCCAGCAGCAAAACAGGGGAGGAGACCTACGAGCAGTACTTC.

The sample holds a few counts of this clone. V usage is TRBV6-5 and J usage is TRBJ2-2; 12 nucleotides agree with TRBD2. This CDR3 contains 16 residues. Germline trimming cut 0 bases from V and 9 bases from J; bases unmatched to any gene: 5. Germline V gives CDR1 MNHEY, CDR2 SVGAGI. CDR3 amino acids: CASSYSLTSGSRELFF. DNA for the CDR3: TGTGCCAGCAGTTACTCGTTGACTAGCGGGAGCCGGGAGCTGTTTTTT.

The V and J genes are TRBV2 and TRBJ2-1; D is undetermined. Between the trimmed V and J ends, which lost 6 bases and 4 bases, there was a span of 13 bases. Germline CDR1 and CDR2: SNHLY and FYNNEI. The CDR3 spans 14 residues. CDR3 sequence: CASRVDGIYNEQFF. Here the CDR3 DNA reads TGTGCCAGCAGGGTTGACGGAATTTACAATGAGCAGTTCTTC.

There are a few counts of this clone. The rearrangement uses TRBV5-5 and TRBJ1-6; perhaps TRBD1 as D (5 bases). Germline loops: CDR1 SGHKS, CDR2 YYEKEE (reference sequence). Between the trimmed V and J ends, which lost 0 bases and 10 bases, there was a span of 14 bases. The CDR3 sequence is 15 residues long. This CDR3 reads CASSLERGTGSPLHF. For the CDR3, the DNA is TGTGCCAGCAGCTTGGAAAGGGGTACGGGCTCACCCCTCCACTTT.

This clone was observed a handful of times. The chain is built from TRBV14 and TRBJ1-2; D is possibly TRBD1 (6 bases). V was clipped by 6 bases and J by 1 base, with 15 bases between them. The CDR3 length is 15 residues. From germline, CDR1 is SGHDN and CDR2 FVKESK. The CDR3 nucleotides read TGTGCCAGCAGTAGCCGGACAGCTCATAACTATGGCTACACCTTC. Amino acids: CASSSRTAHNYGYTF.

Remarks on this clone: Since a much larger clone is just one base distant, this may be a read error. This specimen includes other DNA sequences encoding the same CDR3. The gene calls are TRBV15 and TRBJ2-7; D is uncertain. This CDR3 has 12 residues. V lost 0 bases and J 2 bases, leaving 2 bases between the germline ends. Germline values: CDR1 LNHNV, CDR2 YYDKDF (reference sequence). The CDR3 loop is CATSRDTYEQYF. In nucleotides, the CDR3 is TGTGCCACCAGCAGAGACACCTACGAGCAGTACTTC.